Each of the 23 T cell receptor beta chains below was sequenced from the same sample in a study of OX40 agonist ivuxolimab in advanced cancers. To prepare the library, the immunoSEQ multiplex PCR assay was applied. The table was pulled from immuneACCESS by TCRdb, which kept in-frame rearrangements only. Such tables lose some clones; where checked, under half of the loss comes from unresolved V genes, and the rest has no known cause. This sample gives tens of thousands of clones in total; more than 75% of them show up just once. Around 1.9% of the sample belongs to the ten largest clones. The specimen was CD4+ or CD8+ T cells sorted from blood, collected in a trial of the OX40 agonist ivuxolimab. These receptors all stem from an adult with an advanced solid tumor such as melanoma, head and neck, liver or kidney cancer.

The genes are TRBV6-9 and TRBJ1-2; D is unresolved. Germline CDR1 is MNHGY and CDR2 is SVAAGI. This CDR3 region has 11 residues. V was trimmed by 6 bases and J by 4 bases, leaving 6 bases between them. The CDR3 loop reads CASRGSYGYTF. CDR3 DNA: TGTGCCAGCAGGGGAAGCTATGGCTACACCTTC.

V is TRBV2 and J is TRBJ1-2; tentative D call: TRBD1 (5 bases). CDR3 length equals 15 residues. Trimming cost V 3 bases and J 4 bases, with 15 bases left between them. The germline V gene encodes CDR1 SNHLY and CDR2 FYNNEI. Written as DNA, the CDR3 is TGTGCCAGCAGTGACGTTCGGGGACTCGGCTATGGCTACACCTTC. Protein product: CASSDVRGLGYGYTF.

The chain joins TRBV11-1 to TRBJ2-5, with a tentative D call TRBD1 (6 bases). Looked up from germline, CDR1 is SGHAT and CDR2 is FQDESV (reference sequence). The V gene lost 1 base and the J gene lost 4 bases, with 16 bases spanning the gap. The CDR3 contains 16 residues. CDR3 sequence (DNA): TGTGCCAGCAGCTTAGTACAGGGTTCTTATCTAGAGACCCAGTACTTC. The encoded protein is CASSLVQGSYLETQYF. The complete variable domain, with remaining parts taken from reference TRBV11-1 and TRBJ2-5, reads EAEVAQSPRYKITEKSQAVAFWCDPISGHATLYWYRQILGQGPELLVQFQDESVVDDSQLPKDRFSAERLKGVDSTLKIQPAELGDSAMYLCASSLVQGSYLETQYFGPGTRLLVL.

J is TRBJ1-2 and V is TRBV7-8, with D hard to call. V dropped 1 base and J dropped 5 bases, with 8 bases sitting between them. Germline-derived CDR1 and CDR2 are SGHVS and FQNEAQ. The CDR3 runs to 13 residues. The DNA of the CDR3 is TGTGCCAGCAGCTTAGATACGCGGTATGGCTACACCTTC. This translates into CASSLDTRYGYTF.

This chain joins TRBV29-1 and TRBJ2-2; 8 bases align to TRBD2. The CDR3 has 14 residues. The J segment lost 4 bases and the V segment lost 5 bases, leaving 6 bases of the junction unmatched. Germline CDR1 reads SQVTM; CDR2 reads ANQGSEA. CDR3 DNA: TGCAGCGTTCATAGCGGGACGATCACCGGGGAGCTGTTTTTT. Its translation: CSVHSGTITGELFF.

This chain uses TRBV27 with TRBJ2-5; 7 nucleotides match TRBD2. TRBJ2-7 explains the end of the DNA better; the J call may be wrong. There are 14 residues in the CDR3. CDR1 is MNHEY, CDR2 SMNVEV, per germline (reference sequence). CDR3 protein: CASSKRLAPYEQYF. The CDR3 DNA follows: TGTGCCAGCAGTAAACGACTAGCACCCTACGAGCAGTACTTC.

The genes are TRBV10-3 and TRBJ1-5; 9 positions agree with TRBD1. V lost 4 bases and J lost 3; bases outside the gene matches: 4. CDR1 is ENHRY, CDR2 SYGVKD, per germline. This CDR3 comprises 15 residues. The CDR3 region is CAISGGTGLNQPQHF. The CDR3 region has the DNA TGTGCCATCAGTGGGGGGACAGGGCTCAATCAGCCCCAGCATTTT.

DNA of the CDR3: TGTGCCAGTAGTATAGATCGAGGACAATATGGCTACACCTTC. This gives the protein CASSIDRGQYGYTF. The chain joins TRBV19 to TRBJ1-2; possible D gene TRBD1, 5 bases. Germline values: CDR1 LNHDA, CDR2 SQIVND (reference sequence). The CDR3 sequence is 14 residues long. V was trimmed by 0 bases and J by 5 bases, leaving 10 bases between them.

V gene TRBV7-3 combines with J gene TRBJ1-2; 7 nucleotides align to TRBD1. V shed 4 bases, J shed 4 bases, and the junction held 9 bases outside the gene matches. The CDR3 has 15 residues. In germline, CDR1 is SGHTA, CDR2 FQGTGA. CDR3 nucleotides: TGTGCCAGCAGCTCCCAGGCGACAGGGACCTATGGCTACACCTTC. The encoded protein is CASSSQATGTYGYTF.

By share, this clone counts as medium-sized. The chain is built from TRBV6-1 and TRBJ1-5, with D tentatively TRBD1 (5 bases). V was cut by 3 bases and J by 3 bases, with 12 bases left in between. The CDR3 is made up of 15 amino acids. Germline values: CDR1 MNHNS, CDR2 SASEGT. CDR3 nucleotide sequence: TGTGCCAGCAGTGAGGCGGGGCACAACAATCAGCCCCAGCATTTT. Translated, it gives CASSEAGHNNQPQHF.

In this sample, this clone turned up once. J is TRBJ2-2 and V is TRBV18; 8 bases are a match to TRBD1. Trimming cost V 3 bases and J 5 bases; bases outside gene matches: 8. The germline V gene encodes CDR1 KGHSH and CDR2 LQKENI. The CDR3 covers 16 residues. The CDR3: CASSPLRTGPTGELFF. The CDR3 bases are TGTGCCAGCTCACCCCTAAGGACAGGGCCGACCGGGGAGCTGTTTTTT.

The V call is TRBV21-1, the J call TRBJ2-7; TRBD1 reflects the table's D call only, with no check against the DNA. TRBV21-1 is tagged as a pseudogene. This CDR3 is built from 13 residues. CDR3 DNA: TGTGCCAGCCCCGGGACAGGGGGGGACGAGCAGTACTTC. It translates to CASPGTGGDEQYF.

V gene TRBV18 combines with J gene TRBJ2-2, with D tentatively TRBD1 (6 bases). This CDR3 contains 14 residues. Trimming stripped 6 bases from V and 4 bases from J, with 12 bases between. The germline V gene encodes CDR1 KGHSH and CDR2 LQKENI. CDR3: CASSYTGSTGELFF. The CDR3 DNA sequence: TGTGCCAGCTCTTATACAGGGTCCACCGGGGAGCTGTTTTTT.

There are a few counts of this clone. The rearrangement joins TRBV10-3 to TRBJ2-5, with 8 bases that match TRBD2. Per the germline V gene, CDR1 is ENHRY and CDR2 is SYGVKD. This CDR3 spans 13 amino acids. V shed 7 bases and J 5 bases; nucleotides not matched to a gene: 6. CDR3 bases: TGTGCCATCAAGGCGGGGGGTGGGGAGACCCAGTACTTC. It encodes CAIKAGGGETQYF.

The chain is built from TRBV7-9 and TRBJ1-2; D gene ambiguous. Trimming stripped 3 bases from V and 5 bases from J, with 7 bases between. Germline assignment: CDR1 SEHNR and CDR2 FQNEAQ (reference sequence). The CDR3 loop spans 12 amino acids. CDR3 nucleotide sequence: TGTGCCAGCAGCTTTTTAACTTATGGCTACACCTTC. Amino acid sequence: CASSFLTYGYTF. Complete variable domain (other parts from reference TRBV7-9 and TRBJ1-2): DTGVSQNPRHKITKRGQNVTFRCDPISEHNRLYWYRQTLGQGPEFLTYFQNEAQLEKSRLLSDRFSAERPKGSFSTLEIQRTEQGDSAMYLCASSFLTYGYTFGSGTRLTVV.

The gene calls are TRBV7-2 and TRBJ2-7; D not certain. The CDR3 length is 15 residues. Between the trimmed V and J ends, which lost 1 base and 3 bases, there was a span of 13 bases. The V gene's germline CDR1 is SGHTA and CDR2 FQGNSA. The CDR3 here is CASSLGGASNYEQYF. For the CDR3, the DNA is TGTGCCAGCAGCTTAGGTGGAGCATCGAACTACGAGCAGTACTTC.

The chain joins TRBV21-1 to TRBJ2-7; the table's D call TRBD1 went unverified against the DNA. TRBV21-1 has pseudogene status. This CDR3 has 15 amino acids. For the CDR3, the DNA is TGTGCCAGCAGCAAAGGGACAGGGGTTTCAGTCGAGCAGTACTTC. It translates to CASSKGTGVSVEQYF.

The rearrangement joins TRBV7-2 to TRBJ2-5; 7 nucleotides align to TRBD2. The ends lost 3 bases at V and 2 bases at J; junction bases unmatched: 6. The CDR3 contains 15 residues. Germline CDR1 and CDR2: SGHTA and FQGNSA. The CDR3 reads CASSLSSGEQETQYF. The CDR3 nucleotides read TGTGCCAGCAGCTTGTCCAGCGGGGAACAAGAGACCCAGTACTTC.

CDR3 sequence (DNA): TGTGCCAGCAGTTACACAGAAAACATTCAGTACTTC. Protein sequence: CASSYTENIQYF. This chain joins TRBV7-9 and TRBJ2-4; D is unclear. Germline CDR1 is SEHNR and CDR2 is FQNEAQ (reference sequence). Trimming stripped 6 bases from V and 5 bases from J, with 8 bases between. This CDR3 is built from 12 residues. The entire variable domain, with the rest obtained from reference TRBV7-9 and TRBJ2-4, is as follows: DTGVSQNPRHKITKRGQNVTFRCDPISEHNRLYWYRQTLGQGPEFLTYFQNEAQLEKSRLLSDRFSAERPKGSFSTLEIQRTEQGDSAMYLCASSYTENIQYFGAGTRLSVL.

The rearrangement uses TRBV7-8 and TRBJ2-4, with D tentatively TRBD2 (6 bases). V lost 1 base to trimming and J lost 5 bases, with 18 bases between them. This CDR3 region has 17 residues. Per the germline V gene, CDR1 is SGHVS and CDR2 is FQNEAQ. This CDR3 is CASSLVTGLTLQNIQYF. In nucleotides, the CDR3 is TGTGCCAGCAGCTTAGTTACGGGACTCACCCTCCAAAACATTCAGTACTTC.

V gene TRBV19 combines with J gene TRBJ1-1; TRBD1 matches at 9 bases. Germline V gene data show CDR1 as LNHDA and CDR2 as SQIVND (reference sequence). Germline trimming cut 9 bases from V and 6 bases from J; bases unmatched to any gene: 2. The CDR3 runs 11 residues. The CDR3 is CASTGGSEAFF. The CDR3 coding sequence is TGTGCCAGCACAGGGGGCTCTGAAGCTTTCTTT.

This clone was picked up one time. The chain couples TRBV18 to TRBJ2-3; D is uncertain. CDR3 length equals 13 residues. The germline V gene encodes CDR1 KGHSH and CDR2 LQKENI. Trimming removed 6 bases from V and 4 bases from J, with 11 bases in between. The CDR3 is CASSRQVPDTQYF. The CDR3 DNA sequence: TGTGCCAGCTCCCGGCAGGTCCCAGATACGCAGTATTTT.

J is TRBJ2-3 and V is TRBV5-4; no clear D. The V end lost 4 bases, the J end lost 2 bases, and 14 bases lay between the germline ends. Germline CDR1 is SGHNT and CDR2 is YYREEE (reference sequence). This CDR3 has 15 residues. Here the CDR3 reads CASSGSLRYTDTQYF. In nucleotides, the CDR3 is TGTGCCAGCAGCGGATCACTGAGATACACAGATACGCAGTATTTT.